This T cell receptor beta chain comes out of a study of Graves' ophthalmopathy and Graves' hyperthyroidism listed by TCRdb under 2018. Study-wide context: Peripheral blood was collected at initial diagnosis, before any treatment. The independent validation cohort included 18 hyperthyroidism patients plus 17 patients who later progressed from hyperthyroidism to ophthalmopathy. In total, approximately 130 blood samples were TCR-sequenced: 40 to 45 ophthalmopathy, approximately 75 hyperthyroidism and 17 hyperthyroidism-to-ophthalmopathy patients. The study used signatures of the TCR beta repertoire to tell Graves' ophthalmopathy apart from Graves' hyperthyroidism and to predict which patients would progress to ophthalmopathy. Following sampling, methimazole starting at 30 mg daily was administered to hyperthyroidism patients, and high-dose intravenous methylprednisolone was administered to ophthalmopathy patients. In 6 or 7 hyperthyroidism patients, T-cell repertoires of thyroid tissue and blood were compared. To explore V-J signatures distinguishing ophthalmopathy from hyperthyroidism, a discovery set of 100 patients (fewer than 45 ophthalmopathy, 55 to 60 stable hyperthyroidism) was enrolled. The paper's findings and limits, for the study overall: Ophthalmopathy was separated from stable hyperthyroidism by the 13-signature model with around 89% sensitivity and just under 84% specificity in cross-validation and with 80%/75% in the test set. In validation, the model predicted ophthalmopathy progression with about 71% sensitivity and roughly 72% specificity; fewer than 15 predicted patients were CT-confirmed with GO in a median of about 6.2 months. Sample size was not predetermined statistically, and investigators were not blinded to group allocation. Among expanded thyroid clonotypes with frequency above 0.001, most also showed up in blood, which suggests that blood repertoires may reflect the thyroid immune response.

Patients with ophthalmopathy had moderately to severely active disease, with a Clinical Activity Score of 3 or more, a NOSPECS grade of 4 or more, and a disease duration of less than 3 months. Patients with other autoimmune diseases, uncontrolled infections, pregnancy or lactation were excluded. Diagnosis was based on clinical symptoms, serum thyroxine, TRAb, thyroid ultrasound and orbital computed tomography. PBMCs were isolated from 8 to 10 ml of fresh peripheral blood by Ficoll-Paque density gradient centrifugation. Total RNA was extracted using Trizol reagent, and RNA quality was checked on an Agilent 2100 Bioanalyzer. For repertoire sequencing, the TCR beta CDR3 regions were amplified from RNA transcripts. A first-round RT-PCR used HTBI primers with the Qiagen OneStep RT-PCR kit, followed by a second-round multiplex PCR, size selection and purification. The libraries underwent paired-end sequencing with 100 bp reads on an Illumina HiSeq2000. As for the original processing: SOAPnuke was used for read processing, and reads with adapters, uncalled bases, a mean Phred below 15, or no exact constant-primer or identifier match were discarded. COPE v1.2.5 was used to merge high-quality paired reads. Each unique nucleotide sequence was treated as a clonotype, and MiTCR v1.1 was used to align the clonotypes to the IMGT TRB V, D and J references. Analysis was restricted to V-J combinations with a frequency above 0.0001, which covered roughly 99% of repertoires. For each V-J combination, a TCR clonal expansion and chaos score was defined as F50 clonal expansion divided by the chaos observed in the TCRdist matrix. Features were reduced by Welch's t-statistics and random forest to over 10 V-J combinations, which fed a naive Bayes classifier. Thyroid-blood repertoire similarity was quantified with the Morisita-Horn index. TCRdb reprocessed the public reads (quality trimming at Q25 with fastp, clone calling with MiXCR) and kept in-frame beta chains. CDR3 protein sequences are deduplicated, and each keeps its most common genes and DNA. V and J calls and clone size were set by TCRdb, not the authors. The sample contains 340,000 or so distinct CDR3 sequences, about 17% of them found a single time. The ten biggest clones cover about 12% of the sample.

In this sample, this clonotype turned up many times. Its antigen is currently not known. No qualities accompany the bases; no much larger clone lies one base away. Cut back by 0 bases and 4 bases, the V and J ends lie 15 bases apart. From its cysteine to its phenylalanine, the CDR3 spans 16 amino acids. The entry retains the CDR3 DNA only, 48 bases that are in frame from base 1. The germline V gene gives CDR1 as MGHRA and CDR2 as YSYEKL. The V and J segments used are TRBV4-1 and TRBJ2-5; the D gene may be TRBD1 or TRBD2, since each aligns over 5 bases. The receptor was isolated from an adult man with Graves' ophthalmopathy. Specimen: peripheral blood. At the DNA level, the sequence is TGCGCCAGCAGCCAAGAACCCTATTTAGGGACAGAGACCCAGTACTTC. This is translated as CASSQEPYLGTETQYF.